The 13 T cell receptor beta chains below were found in one sample sequenced in a study of OX40 agonist ivuxolimab in advanced cancers. Produced via immunoSEQ multiplex PCR; TCRdb's table is partial and in-frame only. Among around 30,000 clones listed, 75% to 90% were seen once. Sequencing used CD4+ or CD8+ T cells sorted from blood, obtained in a trial of the OX40 agonist ivuxolimab. The receptors originated from an adult with an advanced solid tumor such as melanoma, head and neck, liver or kidney cancer.

The V and J genes are TRBV5-1 and TRBJ2-1; 11 nucleotides align to TRBD2. Germline V gene data show CDR1 as SGHRS and CDR2 as YFSETQ. This CDR3 contains 16 residues. V dropped 3 bases and J dropped 7; count of bases not matched to a gene: 9. Written as DNA, the CDR3 is TGCGCCAGCAGCTCATCAACCGGGACTAGCGGAAATGAGCAGTTCTTC. This codes for CASSSSTGTSGNEQFF. The whole variable domain, filled in from reference TRBV5-1 and TRBJ2-1, reads KAGVTQTPRYLIKTRGQQVTLSCSPISGHRSVSWYQQTPGQGLQFLFEYFSETQRNKGNFPGRFSGRQFSNSRSEMNVSTLELGDSALYLCASSSSTGTSGNEQFFGPGTRLTVL.

J is TRBJ2-3 and V is TRBV29-1; D possibly corresponds to TRBD2 (6 bases). This CDR3 spans 16 amino acids. Trimming took 5 bases from V and 6 from J, leaving 24 bases between them. CDR1 SQVTM and CDR2 ANQGSEA come from the germline V gene. The CDR3 bases are TGCAGCGTTCAAGCGGGCTTGAGGATAGGTGGGGATACGCAGTATTTT. This encodes CSVQAGLRIGGDTQYF.

V usage is TRBV19 and J usage is TRBJ2-7; D gene unclear. Germline V gene lookup returns CDR1 LNHDA and CDR2 SQIVND (reference sequence). V shed 4 bases and J shed 2 bases, with 12 bases lying between them. CDR3 length equals 14 residues. In DNA, the CDR3 is TGTGCCAGTAGTACCCTCCTCCCCGCCTACGAGCAGTACTTC. Its translation is CASSTLLPAYEQYF.

This clone is a singleton in its sample. The V gene is TRBV4-3, the J gene TRBJ2-5; TRBD2 agrees at 11 bases. V trimming: 3 bases; J trimming: 2 bases; junction bases outside the gene matches: 11. Germline V CDR1 and CDR2: LGHNA, YSLEER. CDR3 length: 18 residues. CDR3 in DNA: TGCGCCAGCAGCCAGGGGCCGGGACTAGCGGCCCCACAAGAGACCCAGTACTTC. Its protein is CASSQGPGLAAPQETQYF.

This clone was seen only once. The chain joins TRBV4-3 to TRBJ2-5; D uncertain. TRBJ2-7 explains the end of the DNA better; the J call may be wrong. CDR3 size: 14 residues. Germline V gene data show CDR1 as LGHNA and CDR2 as YSLEER. The CDR3 region is CASSQDTTNYEQYF. The CDR3, as DNA: TGCGCCAGCAGCCAAGACACTACCAACTACGAGCAGTACTTC.

The DNA of the CDR3 is TGTGCCAGCAGTGAGGACGGACAGGGGGTGAGGCATGGCTACACCTTC. It specifies CASSEDGQGVRHGYTF. This chain connects TRBV2 to TRBJ1-2, with TRBD1 matching 10 bases. Germline CDR1 reads SNHLY; CDR2 reads FYNNEI. The CDR3 totals 16 residues. V was clipped by 3 bases and J by 6 bases; unmatched bases: 10.

This clone was observed a few times. V and J are TRBV4-3 and TRBJ2-7; 10 bases are shared with TRBD2. This CDR3 is 14 amino acids long. Germline V gene sequence: CDR1 LGHNA, CDR2 YSLEER. J was trimmed by 2 bases and V by 5 bases; bases with no gene match: 3. The CDR3 DNA follows: TGCGCCAGCAGCGCCAGCGGGAGGGCCTACGAGCAGTACTTC. It encodes CASSASGRAYEQYF.

The J gene is TRBJ1-1, the V gene TRBV28; TRBD1 matches at 7 bases. Trimming took 4 bases from V and 4 from J; bases not matched to a gene: 12. The length of the CDR3 is 16 residues. Germline V gene lookup returns CDR1 MDHEN and CDR2 SYDVKM. Here the CDR3 reads CASSSLPPGQFTEAFF. CDR3 nucleotides: TGTGCCAGCAGTTCCCTCCCCCCGGGACAGTTCACTGAAGCTTTCTTT. The entire variable domain, with the rest obtained from reference TRBV28 and TRBJ1-1, is as follows: DVKVTQSSRYLVKRTGEKVFLECVQDMDHENMFWYRQDPGLGLRLIYFSYDVKMKEKGDIPEGYSVSREKKERFSLILESASTNQTSMYLCASSSLPPGQFTEAFFGQGTRLTVV.

CDR3 sequence (DNA): TGTGCCAGCAGTTATGGGTCGGGAGGGAGTCAAGAGACCCAGTACTTC. It specifies CASSYGSGGSQETQYF. The chain combines TRBV6-5 with TRBJ2-5; TRBD2 agrees at 8 bases. The germline V gene encodes CDR1 MNHEY and CDR2 SVGAGI. The CDR3 runs 16 residues. V gave up 3 bases and J gave up 2 bases; unmatched junction bases: 8.

This clone was seen once. J is TRBJ1-1 and V is TRBV6-5; D is unclear. CDR1 and CDR2 from the germline V gene are MNHEY and SVGAGI. The CDR3 loop spans 11 amino acids. With 6 bases removed from V and 7 bases from J, the gap between germline ends came to 9 bases. CDR3 sequence reads: CASRRALEAFF. For the CDR3, the DNA is TGTGCCAGCAGGCGGGCCCTTGAAGCTTTCTTT.

This clone was detected only once. The gene calls are TRBV9 and TRBJ2-7; a possible D gene is TRBD1 (5 bases). Trimming took off 3 bases at V and 2 bases at J, with 12 bases between the two ends. The CDR3 has 14 residues. Germline CDR1 is SGDLS and CDR2 is YYNGEE. The CDR3 protein is CASSEQVTPYEQYF. The CDR3 DNA sequence: TGTGCCAGCAGCGAACAGGTTACACCCTACGAGCAGTACTTC.

This clone appeared a few times. V gene TRBV2 combines with J gene TRBJ1-3; 8 nucleotides agree with TRBD1. CDR1 and CDR2 from the germline V gene are SNHLY and FYNNEI. The V and J ends lost 2 bases and 8 bases, in that order; junction bases with no gene match: 8. The CDR3 extends over 15 amino acids. The CDR3 DNA reads TGTGCCAGCAGTGAACAGGACAGGGAACTTGACACCATATATTTT. Protein: CASSEQDRELDTIYF.

The gene calls are TRBV4-1 and TRBJ1-3, with D hard to call. Between the trimmed V and J ends, which lost 2 bases and 0 bases, there was a span of 8 bases. The CDR3 spans 15 residues. Germline V gene sequence: CDR1 MGHRA, CDR2 YSYEKL. CDR3 loop: CASSQSPSSGNTIYF. In DNA form, the CDR3 reads TGCGCCAGCAGCCAAAGCCCAAGCTCTGGAAACACCATATATTTT.